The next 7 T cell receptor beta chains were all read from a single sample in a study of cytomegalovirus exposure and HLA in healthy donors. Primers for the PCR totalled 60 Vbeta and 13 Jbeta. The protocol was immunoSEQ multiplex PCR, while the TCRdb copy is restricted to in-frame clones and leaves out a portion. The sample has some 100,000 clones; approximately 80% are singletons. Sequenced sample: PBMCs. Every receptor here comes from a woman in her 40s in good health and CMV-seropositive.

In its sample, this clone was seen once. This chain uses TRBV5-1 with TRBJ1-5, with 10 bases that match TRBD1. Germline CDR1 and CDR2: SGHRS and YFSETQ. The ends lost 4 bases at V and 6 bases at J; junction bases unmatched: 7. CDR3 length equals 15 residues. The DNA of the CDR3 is TGCGCCAGCAGCACCGGGACAGGGGCGGGTCAGCCCCAGCATTTT. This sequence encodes CASSTGTGAGQPQHF.

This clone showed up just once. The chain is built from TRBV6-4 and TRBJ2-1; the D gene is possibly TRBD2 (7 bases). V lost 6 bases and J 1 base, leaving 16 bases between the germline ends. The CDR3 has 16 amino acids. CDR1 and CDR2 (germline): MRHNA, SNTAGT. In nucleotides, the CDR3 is TGTGCCAGCAGCCCCTTGGGGGGGGCGTCCTACAATGAGCAGTTCTTC. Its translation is CASSPLGGASYNEQFF.

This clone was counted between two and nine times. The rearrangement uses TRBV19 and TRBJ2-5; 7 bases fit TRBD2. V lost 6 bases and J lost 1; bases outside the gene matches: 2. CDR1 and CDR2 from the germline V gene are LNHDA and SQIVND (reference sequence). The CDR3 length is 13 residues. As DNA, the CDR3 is TGTGCCAGTAGGCCGGGGGGCCAAGAGACCCAGTACTTC. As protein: CASRPGGQETQYF.

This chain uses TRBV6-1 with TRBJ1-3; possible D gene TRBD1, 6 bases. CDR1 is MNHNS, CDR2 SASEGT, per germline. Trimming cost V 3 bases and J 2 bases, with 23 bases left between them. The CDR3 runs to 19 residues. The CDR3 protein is CASSEGAGYGVRTGNTIYF. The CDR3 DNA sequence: TGTGCCAGCAGTGAGGGGGCAGGGTACGGGGTTCGGACTGGAAACACCATATATTTT.

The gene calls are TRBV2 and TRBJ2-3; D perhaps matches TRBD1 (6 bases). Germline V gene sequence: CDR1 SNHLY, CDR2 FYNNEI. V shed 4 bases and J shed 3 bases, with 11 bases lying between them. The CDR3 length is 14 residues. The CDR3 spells CASSVVGGTDTQYF. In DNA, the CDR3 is TGTGCCAGCAGTGTGGTAGGGGGTACAGATACGCAGTATTTT.

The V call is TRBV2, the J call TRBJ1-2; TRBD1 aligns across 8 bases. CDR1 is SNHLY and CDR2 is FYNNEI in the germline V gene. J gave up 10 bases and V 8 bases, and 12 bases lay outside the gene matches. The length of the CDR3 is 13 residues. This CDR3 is CASEQGVVPSYTF. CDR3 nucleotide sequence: TGTGCCAGCGAACAGGGGGTTGTCCCTTCCTACACCTTC.

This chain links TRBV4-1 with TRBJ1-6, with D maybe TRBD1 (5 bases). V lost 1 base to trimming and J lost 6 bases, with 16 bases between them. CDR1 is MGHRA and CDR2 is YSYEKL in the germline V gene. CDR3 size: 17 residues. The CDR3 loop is CASSQGRAGPPNSPLHF. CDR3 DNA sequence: TGCGCCAGCAGCCAAGGCCGAGCGGGACCGCCTAATTCACCCCTCCACTTT.